The 21 T cell receptor beta chains below all came from one sample that was sequenced in a study of Ad26.COV2.S vaccination and SARS-CoV-2 variants. Treatment given: roughly 19 received Ad26.COV2.S at low or high dose, single or two shots; about five received placebo; per-sample allocation not given. Sampling was performed 63 days after the first vaccine or placebo injection. The assay was immunoSEQ multiplex PCR, and TCRdb's table has in-frame clones only and misses some. The sample gives about 440,000 clones, around 88% of which show up once; roughly 13% is in the top ten. The material was peripheral blood, obtained in a trial of Ad26.COV2.S vaccine versus placebo. The origin of the receptors is a person aged 18 to 59 who received the Ad26.COV2.S COVID-19 vaccine or a placebo.

This chain joins TRBV6-5 and TRBJ2-3; 7 bases fit TRBD2. Germline V gives CDR1 MNHEY, CDR2 SVGAGI. V dropped 2 bases and J dropped 0; count of bases not matched to a gene: 2. The CDR3 loop spans 15 amino acids. The CDR3 region has the DNA TGTGCCAGCAGTTACGGGCGGGAGAGCACAGATACGCAGTATTTT. As protein: CASSYGRESTDTQYF.

The rearrangement links TRBV4-2 to TRBJ2-5, with D maybe TRBD1 (6 bases). Germline values: CDR1 LGHNA, CDR2 YNFKEQ. The CDR3 contains 14 residues. V dropped 3 bases and J dropped 5 bases, with 13 bases sitting between them. CDR3 in amino acids: CASSQWVGAETQYF. CDR3 nucleotide sequence: TGTGCCAGCAGCCAGTGGGTGGGGGCGGAGACCCAGTACTTC.

The chain has TRBV6-5 and TRBJ2-7; D remains unclear. Germline V gene data show CDR1 as MNHEY and CDR2 as SVGAGI. V gave up 0 bases and J gave up 0 bases, with 12 bases separating them. The CDR3 extends over 16 amino acids. As DNA, the CDR3 is TGTGCCAGCAGTTACTCCTCAACAAGAAGCTCCTACGAGCAGTACTTC. Translation: CASSYSSTRSSYEQYF.

This clone was observed a few times. This chain links TRBV4-3 with TRBJ2-3, with 8 bases fitting TRBD2. CDR3 size: 15 residues. Germline CDR1 and CDR2: LGHNA and YSLEER. V lost 1 base and J lost 2; bases outside the gene matches: 2. The CDR3 DNA sequence: TGCGCCAGCAGCCAAGCGGGAGGGCCCACAGATACGCAGTATTTT. Translated, it gives CASSQAGGPTDTQYF.

The chain uses TRBV2 and TRBJ1-1; 11 bases map to TRBD1. J was trimmed by 4 bases and V by 6 bases; bases with no gene match: 13. CDR1 and CDR2 from the germline V gene are SNHLY and FYNNEI. CDR3 length: 17 residues. In DNA, the CDR3 is TGTGCCAGCAGAACCGGGACAGGGGGGTCCTCGGGCACTGAAGCTTTCTTT. Translating it yields CASRTGTGGSSGTEAFF.

The rearrangement joins TRBV2 to TRBJ2-7, with unresolved D. Trimming took off 0 bases at V and 3 bases at J, with 9 bases between the two ends. The V gene's germline CDR1 is SNHLY and CDR2 FYNNEI. The CDR3 contains 14 residues. CDR3 bases: TGTGCCAGCAGTGAAGCAGTGGTCATCTACGAGCAGTACTTC. Protein: CASSEAVVIYEQYF.

The rearrangement uses TRBV2 and TRBJ2-7, with D hard to call. The ends were cut back, 5 bases at V and 4 bases at J, with 3 bases in the middle. Germline assignment: CDR1 SNHLY and CDR2 FYNNEI. The length of the CDR3 is 10 residues. Written as DNA, the CDR3 is TGTGCCAGCAGTCAATACGAGCAGTACTTC. Protein product: CASSQYEQYF.

This rearrangement joins TRBV28 to TRBJ1-4; D is undetermined. CDR1 and CDR2 from the germline V gene are MDHEN and SYDVKM. V lost 5 bases to trimming and J lost 6 bases, with 7 bases between them. The CDR3 is 12 residues long. CDR3 in amino acids: CASSRSYEKLFF. CDR3 nucleotides: TGTGCCAGCAGTCGGAGTTATGAAAAACTGTTTTTT.

The rearrangement joins TRBV7-8 to TRBJ1-2, with 9 bases lining up with TRBD1. Germline-derived CDR1 and CDR2 are SGHVS and FQNEAQ. V lost 4 bases, J lost 6 bases, and 9 bases stayed unmatched. The length of the CDR3 is 15 residues. CDR3 protein: CASSSQGAILHGYTF. DNA for the CDR3: TGTGCCAGCAGCTCACAGGGGGCGATCCTCCATGGCTACACCTTC.

The chain joins TRBV7-8 to TRBJ2-7, with a possible D match to TRBD1 (6 bases). This CDR3 contains 13 residues. CDR1 SGHVS and CDR2 FQNEAQ come from the germline V gene. V gave up 3 bases and J gave up 4 bases, with 10 bases separating them. CDR3 residues: CASSFNRAYEQYF. In nucleotides, the CDR3 is TGTGCCAGCAGCTTTAACAGGGCTTACGAGCAGTACTTC.

This chain joins TRBV7-9 and TRBJ1-2; D might be TRBD1 (6 bases). V was shortened by 7 bases and J by 4 bases, with 13 bases between the two germline ends. CDR3 size: 13 residues. The germline CDR1 and CDR2 sequences are SEHNR and FQNEAQ (reference sequence). The CDR3 is CASTAGGVYGYTF. In nucleotides, the CDR3 is TGTGCCAGCACAGCGGGGGGCGTCTATGGCTACACCTTC.

This chain uses TRBV5-4 with TRBJ2-1, with D perhaps matching TRBD2 (6 bases). V was cut by 4 bases and J by 0 bases, with 11 bases left in between. Germline loops: CDR1 SGHNT, CDR2 YYREEE (reference sequence). This CDR3 is 15 amino acids long. CDR3: CASSMEGPSYNEQFF. CDR3 in DNA: TGTGCCAGCAGCATGGAGGGACCCTCCTACAATGAGCAGTTCTTC.

This clone was seen once. Other DNA variants within this sample encode the same CDR3. CDR3 loop: CASSLGGYNEQFF. The DNA for the CDR3 is TGCGCCAGCAGCTTGGGAGGCTACAATGAGCAGTTCTTC. V and J are TRBV5-1 and TRBJ2-1; D is unresolved. The CDR3 has 13 amino acids. CDR1 and CDR2 from the germline V gene are SGHRS and YFSETQ. Trimming pared 0 bases from V and 3 bases from J, leaving 4 bases between.

A single count supports this clone. The chain recombines TRBV28 with TRBJ1-1; tentative D call: TRBD1 (6 bases). The V end was cut by 6 bases, the J end by 1 base, with 18 bases between. Per germline, CDR1 MDHEN and CDR2 SYDVKM. The CDR3 totals 16 residues. The CDR3 bases are TGTGCCAGCAGCCCAGAGACAGGCCGCTCGAACACTGAAGCTTTCTTT. As protein: CASSPETGRSNTEAFF.

This sequence joins TRBV5-1 and TRBJ1-1; TRBD1 is a possible D gene (5 bases). The germline V gene encodes CDR1 SGHRS and CDR2 YFSETQ. The V gene lost 0 bases and the J gene lost 10 bases, with 10 bases spanning the gap. The CDR3 spans 12 residues. The CDR3 nucleotides read TGCGCCAGCAGCTTGGGCGCAGGGAGAGCTTTCTTT. Translation gives CASSLGAGRAFF.

Concerning this clone itself: This specimen includes other DNA sequences encoding the same CDR3. J is TRBJ1-1 and V is TRBV27; 7 bases are shared with TRBD1. The CDR3 is 13 residues long. The trim removed 6 bases at V and 4 bases at J, leaving 5 bases unmatched. Germline CDR1 reads MNHEY; CDR2 reads SMNVEV (reference sequence). CDR3 region: CASRDRARTEAFF. CDR3 sequence (DNA): TGTGCCAGCAGAGACAGGGCGCGCACTGAAGCTTTCTTT.

The chain recombines TRBV11-3 with TRBJ2-1; 7 nucleotides align to TRBD1. Germline loops: CDR1 SGHNT, CDR2 YENEEA. The CDR3 consists of 14 residues. With V trimmed by 5 bases and J by 1 base, 2 bases remained unmatched. CDR3 bases: TGTGCCAGCAGCCCACAGGGGTCCTACAATGAGCAGTTCTTC. It is translated as CASSPQGSYNEQFF.

V usage is TRBV7-6 and J usage is TRBJ1-1; D possibly corresponds to TRBD1 (5 bases). V was cut by 7 bases and J by 1 base, with 19 bases left in between. The CDR3 spans 16 residues. CDR1 is SGHVS, CDR2 FNYEAQ, per germline. The DNA for the CDR3 is TGTGCCAGCACCCTGTGGGGGGGAACAGGGAACACTGAAGCTTTCTTT. It specifies CASTLWGGTGNTEAFF.

The genes are TRBV7-2 and TRBJ2-1; maybe TRBD2 (7 bases). Germline CDR1 and CDR2: SGHTA and FQGNSA. This CDR3 spans 16 amino acids. V lost 5 bases and J lost 13, with 27 bases in between. The CDR3 DNA reads TGTGCCAGCAGCCAAGGGGGGGGGCAATCGGTATCAGGTCAGTTCTTC. Amino acid sequence: CASSQGGGQSVSGQFF.

V gene TRBV5-1 combines with J gene TRBJ2-1; maybe TRBD1 (5 bases). With 7 bases removed from V and 8 bases from J, the gap between germline ends came to 16 bases. Germline CDR1 and CDR2: SGHRS and YFSETQ. The CDR3 totals 13 residues. The CDR3 DNA follows: TGCGCCAGCCGCAGCGCCCAGGGCGATGAGCAGTTCTTC. Its translation: CASRSAQGDEQFF.

J is TRBJ1-5 and V is TRBV6-2 or TRBV6-3; D unclear. Germline V gene data show CDR1 as MNHEY and CDR2 as SVGEGT. Trimming shortened V by 5 bases and J by 0 bases, and 11 bases separated the two germline ends. This CDR3 is 15 amino acids long. The DNA for the CDR3 is TGTGCCAGCAGTACCCGAGGTTATAGCAATCAGCCCCAGCATTTT. Translated, it gives CASSTRGYSNQPQHF.